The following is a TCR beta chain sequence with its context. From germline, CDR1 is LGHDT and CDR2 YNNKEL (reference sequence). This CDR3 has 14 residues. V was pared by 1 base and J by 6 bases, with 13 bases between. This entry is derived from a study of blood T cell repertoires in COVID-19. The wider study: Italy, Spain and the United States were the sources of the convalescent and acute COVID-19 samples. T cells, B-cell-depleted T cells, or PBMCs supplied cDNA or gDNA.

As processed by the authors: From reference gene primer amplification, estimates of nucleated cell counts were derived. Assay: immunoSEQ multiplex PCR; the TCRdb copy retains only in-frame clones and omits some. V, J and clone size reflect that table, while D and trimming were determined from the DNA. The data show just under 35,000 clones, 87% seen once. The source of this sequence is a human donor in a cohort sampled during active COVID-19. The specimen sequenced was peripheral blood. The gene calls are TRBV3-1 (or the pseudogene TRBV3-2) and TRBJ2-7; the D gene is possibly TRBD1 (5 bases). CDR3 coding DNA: TGTGCCAGCAGCCAAGGATCGAGGACACGCGAGCAGTACTTC. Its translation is CASSQGSRTREQYF.